These 28 T cell receptor beta chains share one sample of origin, sequenced in a study of cytomegalovirus exposure and HLA in healthy donors (dated by TCRdb to 2015 to 2018). Receptors were amplified or captured by the immunoSEQ multiplex PCR assay. The multiplex PCR relied on a mix of 60 forward primers for TCR Vbeta segments and 13 reverse primers for TCR Jbeta segments. The source is immuneACCESS, and TCRdb retained only in-frame sequences with V and J called. Part of the clones is not carried over; for the studies checked, unresolved V genes explain less than half of this, and the remainder is unexplained. This sample lists approximately 150,000 clones; approximately 67% were detected once. The ten most abundant clones make up around 4.5% of the sample. The source material was PBMCs. These TCRs come from a woman aged 18-29 years in good health and CMV-seropositive.

This clone showed up just a few times. The chain couples TRBV2 to TRBJ2-7; 11 nucleotides line up with TRBD2. V was clipped by 6 bases and J by 2 bases; unmatched bases: 6. The CDR3 runs to 15 residues. Germline V gene lookup returns CDR1 SNHLY and CDR2 FYNNEI. The CDR3 sequence: CASSYGTSGAYEQYF. Written as DNA, the CDR3 is TGTGCCAGCAGCTACGGGACTAGCGGTGCCTACGAGCAGTACTTC.

The chain has TRBV23-1 and TRBJ2-5; 8 bases match TRBD2. TRBV23-1 is recorded as an ORF, its role being uncertain. With 0 bases clipped from V and 5 bases from J, the junction kept 8 bases outside the gene matches. The CDR3 contains 16 residues. CDR3 loop: CASSQSVGGARETQYF. CDR3 in DNA: TGCGCCAGCAGTCAATCTGTCGGGGGGGCCAGGGAGACCCAGTACTTC.

This chain joins TRBV29-1 and TRBJ2-7; possible D gene TRBD2, 5 bases. The CDR3 has 10 amino acids. V gave up 4 bases and J gave up 5 bases, with 6 bases separating them. Germline V gives CDR1 SQVTM, CDR2 ANQGSEA. CDR3 in amino acids: CSVVLDEQYF. The CDR3, as DNA: TGCAGCGTTGTACTAGACGAGCAGTACTTC.

The rearrangement links TRBV20-1 to TRBJ2-5; no clear D. Near its end, the DNA agrees better with TRBJ2-7, so the J call may be wrong. The CDR3 has 11 residues. The germline V gene has CDR1 DFQATT and CDR2 SNEGSKA (reference sequence). CDR3 in DNA: TGCAGTGTAGACCATAACTACGAGCAGTACTTC. As protein: CSVDHNYEQYF.

V gene TRBV27 combines with J gene TRBJ2-5, with 12 bases matching TRBD2. The J call may be incorrect, as the DNA end agrees better with TRBJ2-7. This CDR3 is 15 amino acids long. From germline, CDR1 is MNHEY and CDR2 SMNVEV (reference sequence). In nucleotides, the CDR3 is TGTGCCAGCAGTAAGACTAGCGGGAGCTGGTACGAGCAGTACTTC. It specifies CASSKTSGSWYEQYF.

This chain connects TRBV25-1 to TRBJ2-7; 9 nucleotides align to TRBD2. The CDR3 runs to 16 residues. The trim removed 5 bases at V and 1 base at J, leaving 9 bases unmatched. Germline loops: CDR1 MGHDK, CDR2 SYGVNS. In DNA, the CDR3 is TGTGCCAGCAGTCAGGCAAGCGGGAGGTATTCCTACGAGCAGTACTTC. It specifies CASSQASGRYSYEQYF.

The J gene is TRBJ2-7, the V gene TRBV6-6; 8 positions agree with TRBD2. Trimming cost V 2 bases and J 2 bases; bases outside gene matches: 2. This CDR3 is built from 14 residues. CDR1 is MNHNY and CDR2 is SVGAGI in the germline V gene (reference sequence). Written as DNA, the CDR3 is TGTGCCAGCAGTTACCCCGGGGGGGCCTACGAGCAGTACTTC. Protein sequence: CASSYPGGAYEQYF.

The chain couples TRBV2 to TRBJ1-1; D remains unclear. In germline, CDR1 is SNHLY, CDR2 FYNNEI. V shed 7 bases and J shed 7 bases, with 16 bases lying between them. The CDR3 consists of 13 residues. The CDR3 reads CASKTTPMGEAFF. DNA for the CDR3: TGTGCCAGCAAGACTACCCCGATGGGTGAAGCTTTCTTT.

This clone was counted only a few times. The chain has TRBV7-3 and TRBJ2-6; D may be TRBD1 (5 bases). Trimming removed 4 bases at V and 0 bases at J, with 10 bases between. The CDR3 sequence is 16 residues long. In germline, CDR1 is SGHTA, CDR2 FQGTGA. In DNA form, the CDR3 reads TGTGCCAGCAGCTCCAGGGCCCTCTCTGGGGCCAACGTCCTGACTTTC. Its translation: CASSSRALSGANVLTF.

The chain combines TRBV4-3 with TRBJ2-7; 7 nucleotides agree with TRBD1. The V segment lost 2 bases and the J segment 2 bases; nucleotides outside the gene matches: 6. The CDR3 length is 15 residues. Germline CDR1 reads LGHNA; CDR2 reads YSLEER. This CDR3 is CASSQTHGTAYEQYF. Written as DNA, the CDR3 is TGCGCCAGCAGCCAAACCCATGGGACAGCCTACGAGCAGTACTTC.

This clone appeared once. The chain recombines TRBV11-2 with TRBJ1-2, with 7 positions matching TRBD1. CDR3 length: 15 residues. The V and J ends lost 3 bases and 5 bases, in that order; junction bases with no gene match: 9. The germline gives CDR1 SGHAT, CDR2 FQNNGV. The CDR3 protein is CASSFNTGTEYGYTF. CDR3 nucleotides: TGTGCCAGCAGCTTTAATACCGGGACAGAGTATGGCTACACCTTC.

This clone turned up a few times. The chain joins TRBV7-9 to TRBJ1-5; D is possibly TRBD1 (5 bases). CDR3 length: 15 amino acids. V lost 1 base, J lost 7 bases, and 14 bases lay in between. Germline V gene lookup returns CDR1 SEHNR and CDR2 FQNEAQ (reference sequence). The CDR3 DNA follows: TGTGCCAGCAGCTTAGGCATTGAACGGGGGCAGCCCCAGCATTTT. Translating gives CASSLGIERGQPQHF.

This clone was seen a handful of times. The V and J genes are TRBV6-5 and TRBJ1-1; 8 bases are shared with TRBD1. The germline V gene encodes CDR1 MNHEY and CDR2 SVGAGI. V lost 7 bases, J lost 6 bases, and 7 bases stayed unmatched. The CDR3 totals 13 residues. CDR3: CASKMTGASEAFF. The CDR3 nucleotides read TGTGCCAGCAAGATGACAGGGGCTTCTGAAGCTTTCTTT.

As for this clone: Distinct nucleotide sequences in the sample also encode this CDR3. The chain recombines TRBV7-2 with TRBJ2-5; perhaps TRBD1 as D (6 bases). The CDR3 contains 13 residues. Trimming took 5 bases from V and 2 from J, leaving 9 bases between them. Germline lookup yields CDR1 SGHTA and CDR2 FQGNSA. CDR3 bases: TGTGCCAGCAGCCGTGACAGGCAAGAGACCCAGTACTTC. Residues: CASSRDRQETQYF.

Concerning this clone: The sample carries other DNA sequences with the same CDR3. V gene TRBV18 combines with J gene TRBJ2-6; 7 bases align to TRBD1. Germline lookup yields CDR1 KGHSH and CDR2 LQKENI. CDR3 length: 15 residues. After removal of 3 bases from V and 2 bases from J, the junction contained 1 base not matched to a gene. The CDR3 sequence is CASSPRGTGANVLTF. The CDR3, as DNA: TGTGCCAGCTCACCCAGGGGGACTGGGGCCAACGTCCTGACTTTC.

Only a few counts were recorded for this clone. The chain combines TRBV16 with TRBJ1-4; 7 bases map to TRBD1. The V gene end was trimmed by 4 bases and the J gene end by 8 bases; junction bases not matched to a gene: 13. CDR3 length equals 16 residues. Germline loops: CDR1 KGHSY, CDR2 FQNENV. The CDR3 nucleotides read TGTGCCAGCAGCCCGGTGAGGACAGGCGGCTTGGAAAAACTGTTTTTT. It specifies CASSPVRTGGLEKLFF.

The chain recombines TRBV7-9 with TRBJ2-2; 8 bases fit TRBD1. V dropped 5 bases and J dropped 3; count of bases not matched to a gene: 5. The germline V gene encodes CDR1 SEHNR and CDR2 FQNEAQ (reference sequence). This CDR3 comprises 15 residues. CDR3 in amino acids: CASSRRQGYTGELFF. The CDR3 nucleotides read TGTGCCAGCAGCCGGAGACAGGGGTACACCGGGGAGCTGTTTTTT. The variable domain in full, with the rest retrieved from reference TRBV7-9 and TRBJ2-2, is DTGVSQNPRHKITKRGQNVTFRCDPISEHNRLYWYRQTLGQGPEFLTYFQNEAQLEKSRLLSDRFSAERPKGSFSTLEIQRTEQGDSAMYLCASSRRQGYTGELFFGEGSRLTVL.

The chain uses TRBV9 and TRBJ1-2, with a possible D match to TRBD1 (5 bases). The CDR3 consists of 15 residues. V lost 6 bases and J 3 bases, leaving 18 bases between the germline ends. The germline gives CDR1 SGDLS, CDR2 YYNGEE. DNA of the CDR3: TGTGCCAGCAACCACGACGGCAGGGCCGACTATGGCTACACCTTC. Its translation: CASNHDGRADYGYTF.

CDR3 nucleotides: TGTGCCAGCAGCTCCAGACTAGCCGGGGAGCAGTACTTC. Translation gives CASSSRLAGEQYF. The chain carries TRBV7-2 and TRBJ2-7; 7 bases fit TRBD2. This CDR3 spans 13 amino acids. CDR1 and CDR2 (germline): SGHTA, FQGNSA. Trimming took 4 bases from V and 7 from J; bases not matched to a gene: 7.

The genes are TRBV15 and TRBJ1-5, with 8 bases aligning to TRBD1. Germline loops: CDR1 LNHNV, CDR2 YYDKDF (reference sequence). This CDR3 comprises 15 residues. V gave up 2 bases and J gave up 3 bases; unmatched junction bases: 3. The CDR3 region has the DNA TGTGCCACCAGCAGACGACAGGGGAACAATCAGCCCCAGCATTTT. Residues: CATSRRQGNNQPQHF.

The genes are TRBV30 and TRBJ2-7, with 10 positions matching TRBD2. After removal of 3 bases from V and 3 bases from J, the junction contained 11 bases not matched to a gene. The CDR3 runs 16 residues. Germline CDR1 reads GTSNPN; CDR2 reads SVGIG (reference sequence). This chain's CDR3 is CAWSGLAVRGYYEQYF. CDR3 sequence (DNA): TGTGCCTGGAGCGGACTAGCGGTACGGGGTTACTACGAGCAGTACTTC.

This clone was detected only once. J is TRBJ2-7 and V is TRBV27; 8 bases fit TRBD1. This CDR3 is built from 16 residues. Germline CDR1 is MNHEY and CDR2 is SMNVEV (reference sequence). V trimming: 0 bases; J trimming: 0 bases; junction bases outside the gene matches: 4. In DNA form, the CDR3 reads TGTGCCAGCAGTTTATCGATAGGACAGGGCTCCTACGAGCAGTACTTC. This gives the protein CASSLSIGQGSYEQYF.

This chain joins TRBV6-1 and TRBJ2-6, with D possibly being TRBD2 (6 bases). CDR1 is MNHNS and CDR2 is SASEGT in the germline V gene. The CDR3 consists of 15 residues. Trimming cost V 2 bases and J 3 bases, with 8 bases left between them. The CDR3 region is CASSEWGGGANVLTF. The DNA of the CDR3 is TGTGCCAGCAGTGAATGGGGAGGTGGGGCCAACGTCCTGACTTTC.

A note on this clone: Other nucleotide sequences from this sample produce the same CDR3. This sequence joins TRBV4-2 and TRBJ2-5, with 9 bases that match TRBD2. The CDR3 loop spans 17 amino acids. In germline, CDR1 is LGHNA, CDR2 YNFKEQ. The V segment lost 1 base and the J segment 4 bases; nucleotides outside the gene matches: 10. CDR3 amino acids: CASSQGAGGQFAETQYF. The CDR3, as DNA: TGTGCCAGCAGCCAAGGTGCGGGAGGGCAATTCGCAGAGACCCAGTACTTC.

The chain uses TRBV2 and TRBJ2-1, with 8 nucleotides matching TRBD2. CDR1 is SNHLY, CDR2 FYNNEI, per germline. This CDR3 is 16 amino acids long. The V segment lost 6 bases and the J segment 3 bases; nucleotides outside the gene matches: 10. The CDR3 sequence: CASRITSLAVYNEQFF. The CDR3 coding sequence is TGTGCCAGCAGAATAACGTCACTAGCGGTCTACAATGAGCAGTTCTTC.

The CDR3 nucleotides are TGCGCCAGCAGCTTGGACAGGGGGCAGGAGGGCTACACCTTC. The encoded protein is CASSLDRGQEGYTF. This rearrangement joins TRBV5-1 to TRBJ1-2; 9 bases are shared with TRBD1. Germline loops: CDR1 SGHRS, CDR2 YFSETQ. The V gene end was trimmed by 0 bases and the J gene end by 8 bases; junction bases not matched to a gene: 5. This CDR3 has 14 residues.

The chain carries TRBV5-1 and TRBJ2-3, with D possibly being TRBD1 (6 bases). Trimming pared 3 bases from V and 4 bases from J, leaving 9 bases between. The germline CDR1 and CDR2 sequences are SGHRS and YFSETQ. This CDR3 comprises 13 residues. CDR3 loop: CASSWDNPDTQYF. CDR3 coding DNA: TGCGCCAGCAGCTGGGACAATCCAGATACGCAGTATTTT.

This chain links TRBV11-2 with TRBJ1-1; 7 bases are shared with TRBD1. In germline, CDR1 is SGHAT, CDR2 FQNNGV. V dropped 4 bases and J dropped 1; count of bases not matched to a gene: 9. The CDR3 is made up of 16 amino acids. The chain's CDR3 is CASSSLGSGGNTEAFF. CDR3 coding DNA: TGTGCCAGCAGCTCCCTCGGCTCAGGGGGGAACACTGAAGCTTTCTTT.